Presented here are 7 T cell receptor beta chains from one specimen sequenced in a study of neurological immune-mediated disorders. TCRdb analysed the 5' RACE reads with MiXCR anew, one entry per CDR3 protein. This sample yields around 26,000 distinct CDR3 sequences, of which 3% to 3.5% are seen a single time; roughly 7% belongs to the top ten. The sequenced sample was PBMCs. All receptors come from a woman in her twenties or thirties with multiple sclerosis.

This clonotype was recorded many times. The chain combines TRBV5-5 with TRBJ2-2, with D possibly being TRBD1 (5 bases). Germline CDR1 SGHKS, CDR2 YYEKEE (reference sequence). With 4 bases removed from V and 7 bases from J, the gap between germline ends came to 17 bases. This CDR3 spans 15 amino acids. The CDR3 DNA reads TGTGCCAGCAGCCACCCCCAGGGAAGGGGCGGGGAGCTGTTTTTT. Translating it yields CASSHPQGRGGELFF.

This clonotype was recorded many times. The genes are TRBV28 and TRBJ2-1, with TRBD2 identical over 14 bases. In germline, CDR1 is MDHEN, CDR2 SYDVKM. The ends lost 8 bases at V and 12 bases at J; junction bases unmatched: 12. The CDR3 runs 15 residues. CDR3 coding DNA: TGTGCCAGCGGGCTGACTAGCGGGAGGGCCGAGGGGCAGTTCTTC. Amino acid sequence: CASGLTSGRAEGQFF.

Ten or more counts support this clonotype. This may be a read error, as it is one base from a much larger clone. J is TRBJ1-5 and V is TRBV20-1; possibly TRBD1 for D (6 bases). Germline V gene data show CDR1 as DFQATT and CDR2 as SNEGSKA (reference sequence). This CDR3 comprises 12 residues. The V end lost 2 bases, the J end lost 7 bases, and 9 bases lay between the germline ends. This chain's CDR3 is CSARKGEQPQHF. CDR3 nucleotide sequence: TGCAGTGCTAGAAAGGGGGAACAGCCCCAGCATTTT.

This clonotype was counted at least ten times. The chain is built from TRBV5-1 and TRBJ2-2, with 10 bases that match TRBD1. The CDR3 totals 19 residues. CDR1 is SGHRS and CDR2 is YFSETQ in the germline V gene. The V gene end was trimmed by 1 base and the J gene end by 0 bases; junction bases not matched to a gene: 9. CDR3 DNA sequence: TGCGCCAGCAGCTTGAGGCCACAGGGACAGGGGCCGAACACCGGGGAGCTGTTTTTT. Its protein product is CASSLRPQGQGPNTGELFF.

This chain uses TRBV5-1 with TRBJ2-3, with unresolved D. CDR1 and CDR2 (germline): SGHRS, YFSETQ. V dropped 0 bases and J dropped 6 bases, with 11 bases sitting between them. The CDR3 runs to 14 residues. CDR3 protein: CASSLGRFGDTQYF. In DNA form, the CDR3 reads TGCGCCAGCAGCTTGGGCAGGTTCGGGGATACGCAGTATTTT.

There are many counts of this clonotype. The V and J genes are TRBV5-5 and TRBJ2-7, with D perhaps matching TRBD2 (5 bases). V gave up 9 bases and J gave up 1 base, with 17 bases separating them. CDR3 length: 14 amino acids. CDR1 and CDR2 from the germline V gene are SGHKS and YYEKEE (reference sequence). CDR3 residues: CAIKEAPGSYEQYF. The CDR3 nucleotides read TGTGCCATCAAAGAGGCTCCGGGGTCCTACGAGCAGTACTTC.

This clonotype was seen a few times. Germline is not matched at one junction end, which may reflect a read error. V gene TRBV3-1 combines with J gene TRBJ1-5; D remains unclear. The length of the CDR3 is 13 residues. The germline V gene has CDR1 LGHDT and CDR2 YNNKEL (reference sequence). Here the CDR3 DNA reads TGTGCCAGCAGCCAAATGGTAGATCAGCCCCAGAATTTT. Translated: CASSQMVDQPQNF.